This T cell receptor beta chain was recorded in a study of human CD8 memory T cell subsets. Study-level results: What was sequenced in this study was only the T cell receptor beta chains.

The TCR beta sequencing libraries came from UMI-labeled 5' RACE. One entry per CDR3 protein, without DNA, is what TCRdb gives after re-calling the 5' RACE reads. The listing records fewer than 20,000 distinct CDR3 sequences. The CDR3 extends over 15 amino acids. On this clonotype: As yet, its antigen is unknown.

The rearrangement uses TRBV12-3 or TRBV12-4 and TRBJ2-7; the D call of TRBD1 rests on TCRdb alone, since no DNA is present to check it. The source of this sequence is a human donor in good health. Specimen: CD8+ T cells from PBMCs. The CDR3 loop is CASSSPTGSSYEQYF.